This entry concerns a single TCR beta chain. Its antigen is currently unknown. The data were taken from a study of CD8+CD57+ T cells in acquired aplastic anemia. Findings of the study overall: Overlap between patients and controls comprised 25 to 30 CD8+ CDR3 sequences.

Genomic DNA templated the TCR beta VDJ and CDR3 profiling. TCRdb recomputed calls from the reads with MiXCR, one row per CDR3 protein. The data contain about 140,000 distinct CDR3 sequences, more than 35% of them singletons. Germline lookup yields CDR1 LNHNV and CDR2 YYDKDF (reference sequence). The CDR3 has 12 residues. Between the trimmed V and J ends, which lost 10 bases and 7 bases, there was a span of 15 bases. The TCR originated in a human donor in good health, serving as a control. V gene TRBV15 combines with J gene TRBJ2-3, with a weak D call TRBD2 (5 bases). The source material was sorted CD4+, CD8+, or CD8+CD57+ T cells (not recorded which) from PBMCs. As DNA, the CDR3 is TGTGCCAGCGCGGGTATCACCCATACGCAGTATTTT. Its translation: CASAGITHTQYF.